This T cell receptor beta chain was documented in a study of blood T cell repertoires in COVID-19. V lost 0 bases, J lost 8 bases, and 25 bases lay in between. This CDR3 region has 18 residues. Germline CDR1 LGHNT, CDR2 FRNRAP. The count of this clone is one. The table came from immunoSEQ multiplex PCR; TCRdb's copy has only in-frame clones and leaves some out. This sample has approximately 500,000 clones; approximately 88% occur once, and the top ten carry around 7.8%. This sequence originates from a woman between 50 and 59 years old with COVID-19, enrolled during active disease. V usage is TRBV12-5 and J usage is TRBJ1-2; no clear D gene. Sequencing input: peripheral blood. The CDR3 protein is CASGLVELRLAGTGGYTF. For the CDR3, the DNA is TGTGCTAGTGGTTTGGTAGAGTTGCGACTAGCAGGAACGGGCGGCTACACCTTC.